The entry below gives a single T cell receptor beta chain sequence along with its context. Its specificity is unknown. Lacking the conserved final phenylalanine or tryptophan, this CDR3 likely reflects a read error. This record comes from a study of T cells in Graves' hyperthyroidism and ophthalmopathy. Study conclusions and caveats: Patients with ophthalmopathy were separated from those with stable hyperthyroidism by a 13 V-J model.

Around 10 ml of fresh peripheral blood supplied the PBMCs. CDR1 is SGHAT, CDR2 FQNNGV, per germline. V was clipped by 4 bases and J by 3 bases, with 12 bases between them. The CDR3 has 14 amino acids. Amplification yielded TCR beta CDR3 regions, with RNA transcripts as the source. TCR CDR3 underwent first-round RT-PCR with the HTBI primer set. MiXCR, run by TCRdb on the multiplex PCR reads, gives a single entry per CDR3 protein. This sample carries under 400,000 distinct CDR3 sequences, approximately 13% of them seen once, and the ten largest clones take approximately 11%. The rearrangement uses TRBV11-2 and TRBJ1-2; a possible D gene is TRBD1 (6 bases). This receptor was obtained from a woman aged 55 to 70 with Graves' hyperthyroidism. The sequencing input was blood. The CDR3 loop is CASSSTGLDYGYTL. The CDR3 coding sequence is TGTGCCAGCAGCTCAACAGGGCTTGACTATGGCTACACCCTC.